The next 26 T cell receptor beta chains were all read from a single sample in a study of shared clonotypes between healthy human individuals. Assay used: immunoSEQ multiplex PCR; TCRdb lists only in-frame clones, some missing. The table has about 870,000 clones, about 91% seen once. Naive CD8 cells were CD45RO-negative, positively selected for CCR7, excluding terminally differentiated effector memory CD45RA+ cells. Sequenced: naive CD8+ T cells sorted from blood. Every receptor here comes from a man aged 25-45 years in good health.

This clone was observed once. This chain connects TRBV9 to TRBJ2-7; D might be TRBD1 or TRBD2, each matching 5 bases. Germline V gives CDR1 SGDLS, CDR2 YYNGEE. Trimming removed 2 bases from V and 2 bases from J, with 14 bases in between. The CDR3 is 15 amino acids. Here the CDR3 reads CASSVPGRSPYEQYF. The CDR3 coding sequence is TGTGCCAGCAGCGTTCCGGGACGCTCGCCCTACGAGCAGTACTTC.

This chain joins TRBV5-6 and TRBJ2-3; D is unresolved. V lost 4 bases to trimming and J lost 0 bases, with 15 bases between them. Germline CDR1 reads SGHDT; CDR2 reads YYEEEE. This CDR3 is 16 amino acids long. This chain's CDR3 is CASSDPFPWSTDTQYF. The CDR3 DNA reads TGTGCCAGCAGCGACCCTTTTCCGTGGAGCACAGATACGCAGTATTTT.

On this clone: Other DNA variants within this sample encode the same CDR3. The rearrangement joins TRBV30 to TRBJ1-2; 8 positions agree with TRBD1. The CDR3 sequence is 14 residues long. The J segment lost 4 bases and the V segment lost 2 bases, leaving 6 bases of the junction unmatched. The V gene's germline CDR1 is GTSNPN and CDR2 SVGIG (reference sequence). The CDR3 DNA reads TGTGCCTGGAGTCCTGGACAGGGAGGCTATGGCTACACCTTC. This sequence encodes CAWSPGQGGYGYTF.

The CDR3 nucleotides are TGTGCCAGCAGTGAAGGCTCCGAGGTCCAGTACTTC. Its protein product is CASSEGSEVQYF. The rearrangement links TRBV2 to TRBJ2-5; D remains ambiguous. V shed 1 base and J shed 10 bases, with 10 bases lying between them. CDR3 size: 12 residues. CDR1 is SNHLY and CDR2 is FYNNEI in the germline V gene. Variable domain in full (rest from reference TRBV2 and TRBJ2-5): EPEVTQTPSHQVTQMGQEVILRCVPISNHLYFYWYRQILGQKVEFLVSFYNNEISEKSEIFDDQFSVERPDGSNFTLKIRSTKLEDSAMYFCASSEGSEVQYFGPGTRLLVL.

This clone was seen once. The CDR3 DNA follows: TGTGCCAGCAGCTTAACCGCCGAGCAGTACTTC. It encodes CASSLTAEQYF. This chain links TRBV11-2 with TRBJ2-7; D gene uncertain. The CDR3 covers 11 residues. The V end was cut by 2 bases, the J end by 6 bases, with 5 bases between. Germline CDR1 SGHAT, CDR2 FQNNGV.

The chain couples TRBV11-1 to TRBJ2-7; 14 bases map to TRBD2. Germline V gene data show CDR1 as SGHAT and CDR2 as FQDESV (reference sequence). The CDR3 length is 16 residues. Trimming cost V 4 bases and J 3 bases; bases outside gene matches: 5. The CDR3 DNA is TGTGCCAGCAGCTCCGGGACTAGCGGGAGAGGCTACGAGCAGTACTTC. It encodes CASSSGTSGRGYEQYF.

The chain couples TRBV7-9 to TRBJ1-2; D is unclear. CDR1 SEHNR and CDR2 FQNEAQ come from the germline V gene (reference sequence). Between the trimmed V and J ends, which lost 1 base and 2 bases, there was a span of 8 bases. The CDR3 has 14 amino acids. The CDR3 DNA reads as TGTGCCAGCAGCTTAGAGGCGGGAAACTATGGCTACACCTTC. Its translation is CASSLEAGNYGYTF.

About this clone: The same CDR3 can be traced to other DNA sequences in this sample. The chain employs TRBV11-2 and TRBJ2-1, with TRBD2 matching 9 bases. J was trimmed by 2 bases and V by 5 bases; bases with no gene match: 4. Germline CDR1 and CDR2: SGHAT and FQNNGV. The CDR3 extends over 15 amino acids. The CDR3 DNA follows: TGTGCCAGCAGCCCGACTAGCGGCCCCTACAATGAGCAGTTCTTC. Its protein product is CASSPTSGPYNEQFF.

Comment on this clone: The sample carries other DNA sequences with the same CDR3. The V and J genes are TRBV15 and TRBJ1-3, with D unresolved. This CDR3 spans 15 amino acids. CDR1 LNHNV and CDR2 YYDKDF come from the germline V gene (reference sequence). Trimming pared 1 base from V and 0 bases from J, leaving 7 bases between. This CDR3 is CATSRGGNSGNTIYF. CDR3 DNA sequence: TGTGCCACCAGCAGAGGAGGGAACTCTGGAAACACCATATATTTT.

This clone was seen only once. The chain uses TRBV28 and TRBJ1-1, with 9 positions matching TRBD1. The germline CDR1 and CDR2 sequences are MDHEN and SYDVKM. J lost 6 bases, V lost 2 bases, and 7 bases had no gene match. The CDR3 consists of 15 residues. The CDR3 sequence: CASSLAQGAGAEAFF. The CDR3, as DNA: TGTGCCAGCAGTTTAGCACAGGGGGCAGGGGCTGAAGCTTTCTTT.

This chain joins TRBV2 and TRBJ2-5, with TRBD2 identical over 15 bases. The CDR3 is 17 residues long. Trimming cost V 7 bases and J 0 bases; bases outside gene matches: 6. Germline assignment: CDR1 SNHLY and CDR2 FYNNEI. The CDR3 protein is CASTMGLAGGNQETQYF. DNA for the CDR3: TGTGCCAGCACCATGGGACTAGCGGGAGGCAACCAAGAGACCCAGTACTTC.

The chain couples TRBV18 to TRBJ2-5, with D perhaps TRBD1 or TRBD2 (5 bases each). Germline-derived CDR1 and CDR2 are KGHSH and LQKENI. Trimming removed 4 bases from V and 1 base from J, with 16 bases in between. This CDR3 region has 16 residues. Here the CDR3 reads CASSLLSGASQETQYF. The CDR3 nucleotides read TGTGCCAGCTCACTCCTTTCCGGGGCCTCCCAAGAGACCCAGTACTTC.

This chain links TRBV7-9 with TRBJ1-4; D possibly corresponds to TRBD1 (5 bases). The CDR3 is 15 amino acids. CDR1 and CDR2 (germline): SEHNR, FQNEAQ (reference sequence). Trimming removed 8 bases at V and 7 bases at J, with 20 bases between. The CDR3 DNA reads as TGTGCCAGCGAGGATTATACGAGGGGAGGTGAAAAACTGTTTTTT. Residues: CASEDYTRGGEKLFF.

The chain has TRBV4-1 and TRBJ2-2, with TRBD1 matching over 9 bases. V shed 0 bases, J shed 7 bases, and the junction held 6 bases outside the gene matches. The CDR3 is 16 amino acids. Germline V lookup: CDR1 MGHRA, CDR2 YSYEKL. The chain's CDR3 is CASSQETGGAVGELFF. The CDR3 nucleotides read TGCGCCAGCAGCCAAGAAACAGGGGGCGCGGTCGGGGAGCTGTTTTTT.

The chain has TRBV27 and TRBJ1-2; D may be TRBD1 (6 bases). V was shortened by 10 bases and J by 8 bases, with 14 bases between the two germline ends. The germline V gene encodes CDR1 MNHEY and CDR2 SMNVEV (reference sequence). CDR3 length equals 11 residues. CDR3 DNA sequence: TGTGCCACCCGGGACATACCGGGCTACACCTTC. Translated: CATRDIPGYTF.

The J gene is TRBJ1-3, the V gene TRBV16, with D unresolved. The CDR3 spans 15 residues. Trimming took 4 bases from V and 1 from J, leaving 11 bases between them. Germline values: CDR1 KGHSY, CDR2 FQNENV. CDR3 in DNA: TGTGCCAGCAGCCGATCTCAGTTATCTGGAAACACCATATATTTT. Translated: CASSRSQLSGNTIYF.

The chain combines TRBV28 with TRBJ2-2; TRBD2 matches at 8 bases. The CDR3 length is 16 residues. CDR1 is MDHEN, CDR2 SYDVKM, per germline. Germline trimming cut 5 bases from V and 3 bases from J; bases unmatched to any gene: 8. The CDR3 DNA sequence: TGTGCCAGCAGTCCCCGGGCGGGAGGCCACACCGGGGAGCTGTTTTTT. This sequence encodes CASSPRAGGHTGELFF.

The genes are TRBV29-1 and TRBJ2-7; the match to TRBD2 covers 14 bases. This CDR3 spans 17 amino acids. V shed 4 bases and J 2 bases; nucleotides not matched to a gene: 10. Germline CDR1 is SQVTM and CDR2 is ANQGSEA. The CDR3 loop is CSVVPGTSGSGTYEQYF. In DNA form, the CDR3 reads TGCAGCGTTGTTCCCGGGACTAGCGGGAGTGGGACCTACGAGCAGTACTTC.

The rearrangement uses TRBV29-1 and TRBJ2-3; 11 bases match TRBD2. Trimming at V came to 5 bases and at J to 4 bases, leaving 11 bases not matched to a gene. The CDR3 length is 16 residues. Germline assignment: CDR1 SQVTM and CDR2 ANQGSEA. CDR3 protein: CSVTTYTSGSADTQYF. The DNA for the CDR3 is TGCAGCGTTACTACGTATACTAGCGGGAGCGCAGATACGCAGTATTTT.

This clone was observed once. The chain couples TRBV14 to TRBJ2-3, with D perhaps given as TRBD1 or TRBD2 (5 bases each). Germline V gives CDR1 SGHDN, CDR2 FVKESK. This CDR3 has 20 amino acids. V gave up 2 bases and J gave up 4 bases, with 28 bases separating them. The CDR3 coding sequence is TGTGCCAGCAGCCAATCTGGGACGAGACATCGCGTTTTTGATCCAGATACGCAGTATTTT. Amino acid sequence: CASSQSGTRHRVFDPDTQYF.

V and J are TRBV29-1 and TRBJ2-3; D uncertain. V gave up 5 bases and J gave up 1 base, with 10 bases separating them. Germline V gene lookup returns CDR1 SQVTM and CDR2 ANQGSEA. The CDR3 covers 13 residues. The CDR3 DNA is TGCAGCGTTCCTACTCTAGGCACAGATACGCAGTATTTT. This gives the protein CSVPTLGTDTQYF.

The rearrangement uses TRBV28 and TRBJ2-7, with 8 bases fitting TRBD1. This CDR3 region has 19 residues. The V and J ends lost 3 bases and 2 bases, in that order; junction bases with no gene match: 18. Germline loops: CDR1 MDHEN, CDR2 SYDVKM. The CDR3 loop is CASSFSIYRADRVTYEQYF. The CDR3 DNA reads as TGTGCCAGCAGTTTTTCCATCTACCGCGCGGACAGGGTAACCTACGAGCAGTACTTC.

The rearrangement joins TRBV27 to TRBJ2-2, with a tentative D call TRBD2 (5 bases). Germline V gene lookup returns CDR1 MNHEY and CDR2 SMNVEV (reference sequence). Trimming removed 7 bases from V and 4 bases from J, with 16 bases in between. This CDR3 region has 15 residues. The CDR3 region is CASTPIPGLTGELFF. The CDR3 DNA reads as TGTGCCAGCACCCCCATCCCCGGACTCACCGGGGAGCTGTTTTTT.

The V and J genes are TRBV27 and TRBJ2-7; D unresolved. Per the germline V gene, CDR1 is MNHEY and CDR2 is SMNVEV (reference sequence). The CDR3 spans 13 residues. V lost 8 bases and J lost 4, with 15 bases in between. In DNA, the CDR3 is TGTGCCAGCGCCCCCCTAGGCGTTTACGAGCAGTACTTC. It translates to CASAPLGVYEQYF.

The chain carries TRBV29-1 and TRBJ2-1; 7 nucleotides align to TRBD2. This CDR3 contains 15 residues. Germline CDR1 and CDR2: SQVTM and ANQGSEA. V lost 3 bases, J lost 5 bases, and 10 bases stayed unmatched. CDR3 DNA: TGCAGCGTTGAGCCATCTTGGGGGACTAACAATGAGCAGTTCTTC. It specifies CSVEPSWGTNNEQFF.

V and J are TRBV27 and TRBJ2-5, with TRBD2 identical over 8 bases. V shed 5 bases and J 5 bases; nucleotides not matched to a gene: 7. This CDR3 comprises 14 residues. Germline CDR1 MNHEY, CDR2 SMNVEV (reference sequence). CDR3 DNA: TGTGCCAGCAGTCCGGGACTAGATGGGGAGACCCAGTACTTC. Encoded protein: CASSPGLDGETQYF.